The sequence of this T cell receptor beta chain was determined in a study of cytomegalovirus exposure and HLA in healthy donors. In the PCR, 60 Vbeta and 13 Jbeta primers were used. Clones were read by immunoSEQ multiplex PCR, and TCRdb kept only the in-frame ones, dropping some. Among about 190,000 clones, around 79% were seen once, and the ten largest hold over 1.5%. The CDR3 sequence is 13 residues long. The V end lost 2 bases, the J end lost 5 bases, and 9 bases lay between the germline ends. Per germline, CDR1 MNHEY and CDR2 SVGAGI. V gene TRBV6-5 combines with J gene TRBJ2-5; a weak D match, TRBD1 (6 bases). Source material: PBMCs. This TCR was sampled from a woman younger than 30 in good health and CMV-seronegative. CDR3 sequence reads: CASSYERGETQYF. Here the CDR3 DNA reads TGTGCCAGCAGTTACGAGAGGGGGGAGACCCAGTACTTC.